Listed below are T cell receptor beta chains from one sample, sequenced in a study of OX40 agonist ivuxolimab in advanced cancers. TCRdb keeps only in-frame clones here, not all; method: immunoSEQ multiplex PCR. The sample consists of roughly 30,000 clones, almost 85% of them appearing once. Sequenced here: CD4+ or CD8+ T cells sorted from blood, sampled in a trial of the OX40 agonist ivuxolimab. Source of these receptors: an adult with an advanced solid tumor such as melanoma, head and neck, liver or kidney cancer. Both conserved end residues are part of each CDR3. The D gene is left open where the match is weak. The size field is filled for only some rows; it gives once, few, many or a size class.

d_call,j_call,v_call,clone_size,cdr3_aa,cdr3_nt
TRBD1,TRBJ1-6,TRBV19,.,CASSLGTGGNSPLHF,TGTGCCAGTAGCCTTGGGACAGGCGGCAATTCACCCCTCCACTTT
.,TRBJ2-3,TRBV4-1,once,CASSQNGGPEYF,TGCGCCAGCAGCCAAAACGGGGGGCCAGAGTATTTT
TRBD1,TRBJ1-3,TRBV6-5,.,CASSQTGSGNTIYF,TGTGCCAGCAGCCAGACAGGGTCCGGAAACACCATATATTTT
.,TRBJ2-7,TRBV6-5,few,CASSYGWDEQYF,TGTGCCAGCAGTTACGGCTGGGACGAGCAGTACTTC
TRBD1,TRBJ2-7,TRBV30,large,CASQDRGYEQYF,TGTGCCTCACAAGACAGGGGCTACGAGCAGTACTTC
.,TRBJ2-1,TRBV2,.,CASSLNGDEQFF,TGTGCCAGCAGCTTAAATGGGGATGAGCAGTTCTTC
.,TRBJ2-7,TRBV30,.,CAWSPGSSYEQYF,TGTGCCTGGTCGCCGGGAAGCTCCTACGAGCAGTACTTC
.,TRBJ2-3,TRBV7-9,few,CASSTTGIRTDTQYF,TGTGCCAGCAGCACTACAGGGATCCGCACAGATACGCAGTATTTT
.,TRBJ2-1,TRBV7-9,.,CASSLSSVYEQFF,TGTGCCAGCAGCTTATCTAGCGTGTATGAGCAGTTCTTC
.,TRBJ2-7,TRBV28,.,CASSLQVAFSYEQYF,TGTGCCAGCAGTTTACAGGTGGCGTTCTCCTACGAGCAGTACTTC
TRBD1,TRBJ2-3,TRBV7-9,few,CASSLVSGTGDTQYF,TGTGCCAGCAGCTTAGTATCCGGGACAGGAGATACGCAGTATTTT
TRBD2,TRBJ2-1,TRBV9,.,CASSPPSGGVYNEQFF,TGTGCCAGCAGCCCTCCTAGCGGGGGGGTCTACAATGAGCAGTTCTTC
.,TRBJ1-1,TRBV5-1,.,CASSLAGGGYTEAFF,TGCGCCAGCAGCTTGGCGGGGGGCGGGTACACTGAAGCTTTCTTT
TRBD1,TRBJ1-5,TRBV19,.,CASSPTTGFVPQHF,TGTGCCAGTAGTCCAACGACAGGGTTCGTGCCCCAGCATTTT
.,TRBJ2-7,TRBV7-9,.,CASSLDPGEQYF,TGTGCCAGCAGCTTAGATCCGGGGGAGCAGTACTTC
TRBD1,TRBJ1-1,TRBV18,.,CASSPAQGVNTEAFF,TGTGCCAGCTCACCAGCACAGGGGGTGAACACTGAAGCTTTCTTT
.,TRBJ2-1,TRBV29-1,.,CSVVSGYNEQFF,TGCAGCGTTGTGTCGGGCTACAATGAGCAGTTCTTC
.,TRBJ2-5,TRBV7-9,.,CASSHIRDNPETQYF,TGTGCCAGCAGCCACATCAGGGATAACCCGGAGACCCAGTACTTC
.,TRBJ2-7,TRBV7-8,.,CASSPGRSNFYEQYF,TGTGCCAGCAGCCCCGGCCGGAGCAACTTTTACGAGCAGTACTTC
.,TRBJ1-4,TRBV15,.,CATSRDWGETNEKLFF,TGTGCCACCAGCAGAGATTGGGGGGAAACTAATGAAAAACTGTTTTTT
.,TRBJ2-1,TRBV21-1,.,CASSKDPGTSYNEQFF,TGTGCCAGCAGCAAAGATCCAGGGACCTCCTACAATGAGCAGTTCTTC
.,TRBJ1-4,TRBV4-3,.,CASSQAGLGFDTNEKLFF,TGCGCCAGCAGCCAGGCGGGCCTGGGGTTTGACACTAATGAAAAACTGTTTTTT
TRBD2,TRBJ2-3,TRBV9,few,CASSPWLAGGDTQYF,TGTGCCAGCAGCCCCTGGCTAGCGGGAGGAGATACGCAGTATTTT
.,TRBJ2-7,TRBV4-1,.,CASSQPSGYEQYF,TGCGCCAGCAGCCAACCTTCAGGGTACGAGCAGTACTTC
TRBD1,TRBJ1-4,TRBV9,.,CASSPGTVISATNEKLFF,TGTGCCAGCAGCCCAGGGACAGTTATTTCTGCAACTAATGAAAAACTGTTTTTT
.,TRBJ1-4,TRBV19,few,CASSPRVGGDEKLFF,TGTGCCAGTAGTCCCCGCGTGGGGGGGGATGAAAAACTGTTTTTT
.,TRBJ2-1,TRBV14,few,CASSHPSEWDEQFF,TGTGCCAGCAGCCATCCTAGCGAGTGGGATGAGCAGTTCTTC
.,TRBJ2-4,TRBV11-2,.,CASSLGGIRVDKNIQYF,TGTGCCAGCAGCTTAGGAGGGATTAGGGTGGACAAAAACATTCAGTACTTC
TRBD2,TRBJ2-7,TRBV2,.,CASSELAASSYEQYF,TGTGCCAGCAGTGAACTAGCGGCTTCCTCCTACGAGCAGTACTTC
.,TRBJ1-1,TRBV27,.,CASSLSGVVYTEAFF,TGTGCCAGCAGTTTATCTGGGGTCGTGTACACTGAAGCTTTCTTT
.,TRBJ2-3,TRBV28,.,CASSPHHAYYAQYF,TGTGCCAGCAGTCCTCATCACGCATATTACGCGCAGTATTTT
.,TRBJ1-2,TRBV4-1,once,CASSQDPGTPNYGYTF,TGCGCCAGCAGCCAAGATCCCGGGACACCGAACTATGGCTACACCTTC
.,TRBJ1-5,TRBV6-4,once,CASSEDYSNQPQHF,TGTGCCAGCAGTGAGGACTATAGCAATCAGCCCCAGCATTTT
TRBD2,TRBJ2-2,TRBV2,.,CASSRDYNTGELFF,TGTGCCAGCAGCCGGGACTACAACACCGGGGAGCTGTTTTTT
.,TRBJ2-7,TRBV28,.,CASSSQGRYEQYF,TGTGCCAGCAGTTCTCAGGGTAGATACGAGCAGTACTTC
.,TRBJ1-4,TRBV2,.,CASSPAVGEKLFF,TGTGCCAGCAGCCCCGCGGTTGGGGAAAAACTGTTTTTT
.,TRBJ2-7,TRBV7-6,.,CASTADRGQGLAESYEQYF,TGTGCCAGCACCGCGGACAGGGGCCAAGGACTAGCAGAATCCTACGAGCAGTACTTC
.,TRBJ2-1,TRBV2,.,CASSDNEQFF,TGTGCCAGCAGTGATAATGAGCAGTTCTTC
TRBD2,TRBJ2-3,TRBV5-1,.,CASSLTSGGLGETQYF,TGCGCCAGCAGCTTGACTAGCGGGGGCCTGGGTGAGACGCAGTATTTT
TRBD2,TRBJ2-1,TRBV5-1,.,CASSTTSGISYNEQFF,TGCGCCAGCAGCACGACTAGCGGGATCTCCTACAATGAGCAGTTCTTC
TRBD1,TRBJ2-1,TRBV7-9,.,CASSLVRGQHNEQFF,TGTGCCAGCAGCTTAGTTAGGGGGCAACACAATGAGCAGTTCTTC
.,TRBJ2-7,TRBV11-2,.,CASSFDTSYEQYF,TGTGCCAGCAGCTTCGACACGTCCTACGAGCAGTACTTC
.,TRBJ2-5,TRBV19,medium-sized,CASSIYPSGETQYF,TGTGCCAGTAGTATCTACCCCAGCGGGGAGACCCAGTACTTC
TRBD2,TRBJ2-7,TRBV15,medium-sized,CATSSGTSGSYEQYF,TGTGCCACCAGCTCCGGGACTAGCGGATCCTACGAGCAGTACTTC
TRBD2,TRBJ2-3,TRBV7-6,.,CASSFPTSGGPDTQYF,TGTGCCAGCAGCTTTCCGACTAGCGGGGGGCCAGATACGCAGTATTTT
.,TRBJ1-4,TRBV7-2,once,CASSLEGQANEKLFF,TGTGCCAGCAGCTTAGAGGGACAAGCTAATGAAAAACTGTTTTTT
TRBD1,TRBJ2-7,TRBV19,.,CASSEVWTGIHYEQYF,TGTGCCAGTAGTGAAGTTTGGACAGGGATCCACTACGAGCAGTACTTC
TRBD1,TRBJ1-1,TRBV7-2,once,CASSSLHRGPRTEAFF,TGTGCCAGCAGCTCCCTACACAGGGGGCCTCGTACTGAAGCTTTCTTT
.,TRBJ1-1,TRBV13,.,CASSLGKGVAEAFF,TGTGCCAGCAGCTTAGGCAAGGGGGTCGCTGAAGCTTTCTTT
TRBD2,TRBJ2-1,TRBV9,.,CASSHSDSGREDEQFF,TGTGCCAGCAGCCATTCGGATAGCGGGAGGGAGGATGAGCAGTTCTTC
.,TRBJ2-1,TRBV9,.,CASSVEGGEDEQFF,TGTGCCAGCAGCGTAGAGGGGGGTGAGGATGAGCAGTTCTTC
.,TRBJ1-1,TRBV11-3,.,CASSLGRYGDTEAFF,TGTGCCAGCAGCTTGGGTCGTTATGGGGACACTGAAGCTTTCTTT
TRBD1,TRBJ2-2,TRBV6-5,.,CASSSRQGNTGELFF,TGTGCCAGCAGTTCTAGACAGGGCAACACCGGGGAGCTGTTTTTT